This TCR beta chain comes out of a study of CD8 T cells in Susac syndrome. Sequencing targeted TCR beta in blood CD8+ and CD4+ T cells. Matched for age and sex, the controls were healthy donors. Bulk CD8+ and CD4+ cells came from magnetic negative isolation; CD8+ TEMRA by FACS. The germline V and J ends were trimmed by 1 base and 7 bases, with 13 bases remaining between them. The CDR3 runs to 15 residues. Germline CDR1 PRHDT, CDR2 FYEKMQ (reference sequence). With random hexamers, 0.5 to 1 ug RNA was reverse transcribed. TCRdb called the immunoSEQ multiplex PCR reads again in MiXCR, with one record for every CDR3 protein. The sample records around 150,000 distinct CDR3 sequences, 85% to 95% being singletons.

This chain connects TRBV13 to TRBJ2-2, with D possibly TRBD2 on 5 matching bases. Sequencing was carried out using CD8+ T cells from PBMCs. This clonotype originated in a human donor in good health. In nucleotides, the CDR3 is TGTGCCAGCAGCTTAGATAGGAACGGGATCGGGGAGCTGTTTTTT. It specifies CASSLDRNGIGELFF.